The 32 T cell receptor beta chains given below trace back to one sample, sequenced in a study of naive and memory T cell subsets. Treatment of the sample: skin biopsy from PPD injection site in Mantoux-positive individual. The library had UMIs added by 3' ligation of an oligonucleotide to TCR cDNA. The SP2 primer and nested alpha and beta constant region primers amplified ligated cDNA in four rounds. TCRdb re-analysed the UMI-ligation and nested PCR reads in MiXCR, keeping a single row per CDR3 protein. The data show approximately 22,000 distinct CDR3 sequences, with nearly 6% seen just once and approximately 6% held by the top ten. The sequencing used skin, collected from a tuberculin skin test site. Receptors originate from an adult in good health.

This clonotype was recorded at least ten times. The chain uses TRBV29-1 and TRBJ2-3; 9 nucleotides agree with TRBD2. This CDR3 spans 17 amino acids. V shed 0 bases and J 0 bases; nucleotides not matched to a gene: 7. CDR1 is SQVTM, CDR2 ANQGSEA, per germline. In DNA, the CDR3 is TGCAGCGTTGAAGATATTAGCGGACTAGCGAGCACAGATACGCAGTATTTT. Its translation: CSVEDISGLASTDTQYF.

V and J are TRBV7-8 and TRBJ1-6; a possible D gene is TRBD1 (6 bases). CDR3 length: 16 amino acids. Germline V gives CDR1 SGHVS, CDR2 FQNEAQ. Trimming took off 2 bases at V and 0 bases at J, with 8 bases between the two ends. CDR3 sequence: CASSLPDSSYNSPLHF. The CDR3, as DNA: TGTGCCAGCAGCTTACCGGACAGCTCCTATAATTCACCCCTCCACTTT.

There are many counts of this clonotype. The chain uses TRBV7-3 and TRBJ2-2; D is uncertain. Germline V gene sequence: CDR1 SGHTA, CDR2 FQGTGA. Deletions cut 4 bases from V and 4 bases from J, with 13 bases between. This CDR3 region has 15 residues. CDR3: CASSSGPITTGELFF. The CDR3 coding sequence is TGTGCCAGCAGCTCCGGGCCCATAACCACCGGGGAGCTGTTTTTT. The variable domain in full, with the rest retrieved from reference TRBV7-3 and TRBJ2-2, is GAGVSQTPSNKVTEKGKYVELRCDPISGHTALYWYRQSLGQGPEFLIYFQGTGAADDSGLPNDRFFAVRPEGSVSTLKIQRTERGDSAVYLCASSSGPITTGELFFGEGSRLTVL.

This clonotype was seen only a few times. The V and J genes are TRBV5-1 and TRBJ2-2; D is possibly TRBD2 (6 bases). In germline, CDR1 is SGHRS, CDR2 YFSETQ. Trimming stripped 5 bases from V and 0 bases from J, with 11 bases between. This CDR3 has 15 residues. The CDR3 DNA reads as TGCGCCAGCAGACAGGCGGGGACGAACACCGGGGAGCTGTTTTTT. Translation: CASRQAGTNTGELFF. The full variable domain, its missing parts supplied by reference TRBV5-1 and TRBJ2-2, is KAGVTQTPRYLIKTRGQQVTLSCSPISGHRSVSWYQQTPGQGLQFLFEYFSETQRNKGNFPGRFSGRQFSNSRSEMNVSTLELGDSALYLCASRQAGTNTGELFFGEGSRLTVL.

This clonotype was observed a few times. The V and J genes are TRBV25-1 and TRBJ2-5; TRBD2 aligns across 7 bases. Unmatched junction bases numbered 10, after V lost 4 bases and J lost 2 bases. There are 16 residues in the CDR3. Per germline, CDR1 MGHDK and CDR2 SYGVNS. In DNA, the CDR3 is TGTGCCAGCAGTGGCTCCCGGGACTACCCGCAAGAGACCCAGTACTTC. It specifies CASSGSRDYPQETQYF.

This clonotype was seen ten or more times. This sequence joins TRBV4-1 and TRBJ1-1; D not certain. Germline CDR1 and CDR2: MGHRA and YSYEKL. Trimming removed 2 bases at V and 5 bases at J, with 15 bases between. The length of the CDR3 is 15 residues. CDR3 in DNA: TGCGCCAGCAGCCAAATAGGTTCCATTGGAACTGAAGCTTTCTTT. It yields the protein CASSQIGSIGTEAFF.

This clonotype was observed a handful of times. The chain joins TRBV10-3 to TRBJ2-5; D is perhaps TRBD1 (5 bases). The V end lost 7 bases, the J end lost 1 base, and 10 bases lay between the germline ends. The V gene's germline CDR1 is ENHRY and CDR2 SYGVKD. CDR3 size: 13 residues. DNA of the CDR3: TGTGCCATCAACCAGGGAATCCAAGAGACCCAGTACTTC. Its translation is CAINQGIQETQYF.

This clonotype occurred many times. The V and J genes are TRBV7-9 and TRBJ2-2; 7 bases match TRBD1. This CDR3 has 16 residues. J was trimmed by 0 bases and V by 5 bases; bases with no gene match: 6. Germline CDR1 SEHNR, CDR2 FQNEAQ (reference sequence). The CDR3 region is CASSIHRGSNTGELFF. CDR3 sequence (DNA): TGTGCCAGCAGCATCCACAGGGGATCGAACACCGGGGAGCTGTTTTTT.

This clonotype was detected only a few times. The gene calls are TRBV7-8 and TRBJ2-7; TRBD2 aligns across 7 bases. This CDR3 is 14 amino acids long. J gave up 6 bases and V 5 bases, and 10 bases lay outside the gene matches. Germline V gene lookup returns CDR1 SGHVS and CDR2 FQNEAQ. CDR3 sequence reads: CASSVGSSGGEQYF. The CDR3, as DNA: TGTGCCAGCAGCGTAGGGTCTAGCGGTGGCGAGCAGTACTTC.

The rearrangement joins TRBV2 to TRBJ2-1, with 11 bases matching TRBD2. Germline trimming cut 7 bases from V and 6 bases from J; bases unmatched to any gene: 11. The CDR3 runs 16 residues. The germline V gene has CDR1 SNHLY and CDR2 FYNNEI. This CDR3 is CASNWVLAGVRNEQFF. CDR3 nucleotides: TGTGCCAGCAACTGGGTACTAGCGGGAGTACGCAATGAGCAGTTCTTC.

This clonotype was observed a handful of times. The chain has TRBV20-1 and TRBJ1-3; no definite D call. Germline V gene sequence: CDR1 DFQATT, CDR2 SNEGSKA (reference sequence). This CDR3 is 13 amino acids long. The CDR3 DNA sequence: TGCAGCGGGGTGAGGAACTCTGGAAACACCATATATTTT. Its translation is CSGVRNSGNTIYF.

The sample holds many counts of this clonotype. The chain recombines TRBV5-5 with TRBJ2-5; 7 bases line up with TRBD1. The CDR3 extends over 13 amino acids. Germline V CDR1 and CDR2: SGHKS, YYEKEE (reference sequence). V lost 5 bases to trimming and J lost 3 bases; unmatched junction nucleotides: 4. CDR3 bases: TGTGCCAGCAGTCGGGACAGAGAAGAGACCCAGTACTTC. Translating gives CASSRDREETQYF.

This clonotype was observed many times. V is TRBV20-1 and J is TRBJ2-7, with D unresolved. The length of the CDR3 is 12 residues. The V gene lost 8 bases and the J gene lost 0 bases, with 11 bases spanning the gap. Germline CDR1 reads DFQATT; CDR2 reads SNEGSKA (reference sequence). CDR3 DNA sequence: TGCAGTCAGACTGGGTACTCCTACGAGCAGTACTTC. This translates into CSQTGYSYEQYF.

This clonotype was recorded at least ten times. For the CDR3, the DNA is TGCAGCGTTGAACCACTAGCGGGAGTATCCTACAATGAGCAGTTCTTC. Its translation: CSVEPLAGVSYNEQFF. This chain links TRBV29-1 with TRBJ2-1; TRBD2 agrees at 11 bases. The CDR3 loop spans 16 amino acids. The germline V gene encodes CDR1 SQVTM and CDR2 ANQGSEA. V lost 2 bases to trimming and J lost 1 base; unmatched junction nucleotides: 4.

This clonotype was seen repeatedly, ten times or more. The V call is TRBV20-1, the J call TRBJ2-7; 8 bases match TRBD2. The CDR3 loop spans 13 amino acids. Losses at the gene ends were 2 bases for V and 6 bases for J; bases not matched to a gene: 6. The V gene's germline CDR1 is DFQATT and CDR2 SNEGSKA (reference sequence). The CDR3 loop is CSARRLARIEQYF. CDR3 nucleotides: TGCAGTGCTAGAAGACTAGCGAGAATCGAGCAGTACTTC.

The rearrangement uses TRBV2 and TRBJ2-2; D unclear. V was cut by 6 bases and J by 2 bases, with 19 bases left in between. Germline V gene data show CDR1 as SNHLY and CDR2 as FYNNEI. This CDR3 has 17 amino acids. CDR3 nucleotide sequence: TGTGCCAGCAGACCCCCCGTGGGCGCGGAAAACACCGGGGAGCTGTTTTTT. Translating gives CASRPPVGAENTGELFF.

This clonotype was picked up many times. The chain links TRBV2 to TRBJ1-5, with D possibly matching TRBD1 (5 bases). The germline V gene has CDR1 SNHLY and CDR2 FYNNEI. The CDR3 covers 13 residues. V lost 8 bases and J lost 5, with 13 bases in between. The CDR3 sequence: CASQPGEDQPQHF. CDR3 nucleotides: TGTGCCAGCCAGCCGGGGGAGGATCAGCCCCAGCATTTT.

This clonotype has at least ten counts. The genes are TRBV15 and TRBJ2-1; D not resolved. The CDR3 has 11 amino acids. Germline CDR1 reads LNHNV; CDR2 reads YYDKDF (reference sequence). The V gene lost 4 bases and the J gene lost 8 bases, with 6 bases spanning the gap. The CDR3 is CATSIGYEQFF. CDR3 bases: TGTGCCACCAGCATAGGGTATGAGCAGTTCTTC.

This clonotype was seen repeatedly, ten times or more. The V call is TRBV28, the J call TRBJ2-3, with D maybe TRBD2 (5 bases). The CDR3 spans 15 residues. Germline V lookup: CDR1 MDHEN, CDR2 SYDVKM. Trimming pared 4 bases from V and 1 base from J, leaving 12 bases between. CDR3 protein: CASSSGKWGTDTQYF. CDR3 nucleotide sequence: TGTGCCAGCAGTTCCGGGAAATGGGGCACAGATACGCAGTATTTT.

This clonotype has more than one count but fewer than ten. V is TRBV6-1 and J is TRBJ2-2, with TRBD2 matching over 11 bases. This CDR3 comprises 18 residues. Unmatched junction bases numbered 6, after V lost 1 base and J lost 2 bases. The germline CDR1 and CDR2 sequences are MNHNS and SASEGT. CDR3 protein: CASSEVPTSGTNTGELFF. In nucleotides, the CDR3 is TGTGCCAGCAGTGAAGTCCCGACTAGCGGGACCAACACCGGGGAGCTGTTTTTT.

This clonotype was seen at least ten times. This chain links TRBV12-3 or TRBV12-4 with TRBJ2-1, with D perhaps TRBD1 (6 bases). Trimming cost V 1 base and J 8 bases, with 15 bases left between them. The CDR3 has 15 residues. DNA for the CDR3: TGTGCCAGCAGTTTAGGGGGGCCCAGGGTCGATGAGCAGTTCTTC. Residues: CASSLGGPRVDEQFF.

This clonotype was counted between two and nine times. The rearrangement links TRBV5-5 to TRBJ2-7; D remains ambiguous. The CDR3 has 14 amino acids. In germline, CDR1 is SGHKS, CDR2 YYEKEE (reference sequence). V was cut by 1 base and J by 3 bases, with 11 bases left in between. In nucleotides, the CDR3 is TGTGCCAGCAGCTTGAGAGAGTCTATCTACGAGCAGTACTTC. Amino acid sequence: CASSLRESIYEQYF.

This clonotype came up many times. This chain links TRBV7-2 with TRBJ2-2; D gene unclear. CDR3 length: 14 residues. The germline gives CDR1 SGHTA, CDR2 FQGNSA. V gave up 0 bases and J gave up 7 bases, with 9 bases separating them. CDR3 nucleotides: TGTGCCAGCAGCTTAGCATCTAAAGGCGGGGAGCTGTTTTTT. Its protein is CASSLASKGGELFF. The full variable domain, rest sourced from reference TRBV7-2 and TRBJ2-2, is GAGVSQSPSNKVTEKGKDVELRCDPISGHTALYWYRQSLGQGLEFLIYFQGNSAPDKSGLPSDRFSAERTGGSVSTLTIQRTQQEDSAVYLCASSLASKGGELFFGEGSRLTVL.

The sample holds many counts of this clonotype. The rearrangement uses TRBV4-3 and TRBJ2-2; D call uncertain. This CDR3 comprises 17 residues. CDR1 and CDR2 (germline): LGHNA, YSLEER. V gave up 2 bases and J gave up 5 bases, with 18 bases separating them. Here the CDR3 reads CASSQWVAPLWTGELFF. CDR3 DNA: TGCGCCAGCAGCCAATGGGTGGCCCCCCTTTGGACCGGGGAGCTGTTTTTT.

This clonotype was observed at least ten times. This rearrangement joins TRBV6-5 to TRBJ1-1, with unresolved D. The CDR3 length is 14 residues. Germline V gives CDR1 MNHEY, CDR2 SVGAGI. V shed 2 bases and J shed 4 bases, with 11 bases lying between them. The CDR3 region is CASSYREVGTEAFF. The CDR3, as DNA: TGTGCCAGCAGTTACCGGGAGGTGGGCACTGAAGCTTTCTTT.

The rearrangement uses TRBV7-2 and TRBJ2-1; 10 bases match TRBD1. With 2 bases clipped from V and 5 bases from J, the junction kept 9 bases outside the gene matches. In germline, CDR1 is SGHTA, CDR2 FQGNSA. The CDR3 has 17 residues. The CDR3 loop reads CASSLITGQGGNNEQFF. CDR3 sequence (DNA): TGTGCCAGCAGCTTAATCACAGGACAGGGGGGCAACAATGAGCAGTTCTTC. The whole variable domain, filled in from reference TRBV7-2 and TRBJ2-1, reads GAGVSQSPSNKVTEKGKDVELRCDPISGHTALYWYRQSLGQGLEFLIYFQGNSAPDKSGLPSDRFSAERTGGSVSTLTIQRTQQEDSAVYLCASSLITGQGGNNEQFFGPGTRLTVL.

This clonotype was counted ten times or more. V is TRBV5-4 and J is TRBJ2-7; TRBD1 aligns across 8 bases. The CDR3 runs to 14 residues. Germline CDR1 is SGHNT and CDR2 is YYREEE (reference sequence). The ends lost 3 bases at V and 7 bases at J; junction bases unmatched: 9. CDR3 in amino acids: CASSSTLTGEEQYF. CDR3 sequence (DNA): TGTGCCAGCAGCTCGACGCTGACAGGGGAAGAGCAGTACTTC.

Here the CDR3 reads CASSTYSTGVRDQPQHF. The CDR3 bases are TGTGCCAGCAGTACCTACTCGACAGGGGTTCGGGATCAGCCCCAGCATTTT. The J gene is TRBJ1-5, the V gene TRBV28; 8 bases fit TRBD1. The CDR3 covers 17 residues. Germline V gives CDR1 MDHEN, CDR2 SYDVKM. The ends lost 5 bases at V and 5 bases at J; junction bases unmatched: 14.

This clonotype is medium-sized by share. The V and J genes are TRBV7-2 and TRBJ2-2; the D gene could be TRBD1 or TRBD2 (5 bases each). The CDR3 extends over 15 amino acids. V lost 4 bases and J 2 bases, leaving 11 bases between the germline ends. Germline V gene data show CDR1 as SGHTA and CDR2 as FQGNSA. CDR3 amino acids: CASSWDRRNTGELFF. The CDR3 DNA reads as TGTGCCAGCAGCTGGGACCGCAGAAACACCGGGGAGCTGTTTTTT.

This clonotype showed up just a few times. The chain carries TRBV12-3 or TRBV12-4 and TRBJ1-4; D is undetermined. CDR3 length equals 15 residues. Deletions cut 3 bases from V and 8 bases from J, with 16 bases between. The CDR3 sequence is CASSFSSSGAEKLFF. CDR3 nucleotides: TGTGCCAGCAGTTTTTCCTCCAGCGGCGCGGAAAAACTGTTTTTT.

The rearrangement uses TRBV10-3 and TRBJ2-1, with 7 bases lining up with TRBD2. V lost 11 bases to trimming and J lost 6 bases; unmatched junction nucleotides: 13. Per germline, CDR1 ENHRY and CDR2 SYGVKD. The CDR3 sequence is 14 residues long. The CDR3 sequence is CASREAGDRNEQFF. The CDR3 nucleotides read TGTGCCTCTCGTGAGGCGGGAGATCGCAATGAGCAGTTCTTC.

This clonotype was observed many times. The chain couples TRBV7-2 to TRBJ2-7; 10 bases match TRBD2. This CDR3 has 16 amino acids. CDR1 and CDR2 from the germline V gene are SGHTA and FQGNSA. The V segment lost 5 bases and the J segment 1 base; nucleotides outside the gene matches: 8. In DNA form, the CDR3 reads TGTGCCAGCAGCATCGGACTAGCGGAGATATCCTACGAGCAGTACTTC. Its protein product is CASSIGLAEISYEQYF.